This T cell receptor (beta chain) was recovered during a study of T cell changes during pregnancy in multiple sclerosis. TCRdb's table, derived via immunoSEQ multiplex PCR, lists solely in-frame clones and lacks some. The top ten clones hold 3% to 5% of a sample with roughly 32,000 clones, 90% to 95% of them seen once. V shed 1 base and J 7 bases; nucleotides not matched to a gene: 0. In germline, CDR1 is MGHRA, CDR2 YSYEKL. The CDR3 totals 15 residues. V usage is TRBV4-1 and J usage is TRBJ2-1; 14 positions match TRBD2. The specimen was CD8+ T cells from peripheral blood mononuclear cells, collected in the second trimester of pregnancy. The sequence derives from a female donor in good health, enrolled as a control in a pregnancy study. In DNA, the CDR3 is TGCGCCAGCAGCCAAGGGACTAGCGGGGGGAATGAGCAGTTCTTC. Protein: CASSQGTSGGNEQFF.